The clone carrying this T cell receptor beta chain was counted a few times. This sample is drawn from a study of chronic HIV infection and antiretroviral therapy. Each CDR3 protein gets one entry after TCRdb re-called the 5' RACE reads with MiXCR. The sample lists approximately 47,000 distinct CDR3 sequences, 15% to 20% occurring once. Deletions cut 2 bases from V and 0 bases from J, with 11 bases between. CDR3 size: 15 residues. The germline V gene has CDR1 MNHEY and CDR2 SVGEGT. V and J are TRBV6-2 or TRBV6-3 and TRBJ2-7; possibly TRBD2 for D (6 bases). Sequenced: peripheral blood. The TCR sequence derives from an adult who had HIV and had not received antiretroviral therapy, or was an uninfected healthy control (not recorded which). The CDR3 nucleotides are TGTGCCAGCAGTTACGTGGGCGGGACCTCCTACGAGCAGTACTTC. It specifies CASSYVGGTSYEQYF.